A selection of T cell receptor beta chains follows, all from one sample in a study of shared clonotypes between healthy human individuals. The repertoire was sequenced with immunoSEQ multiplex PCR; TCRdb's copy has only in-frame clones and lacks some. This sample carries 2 million to 2.5 million clones, 85% to 95% of them seen once, and the ten largest clones take 0.13%. Sequencing was performed on naive CD4+ T cells sorted from blood. These receptors came from a man aged 18 to 30 in good health. Both conserved end residues are part of each CDR3. Each record gives: J gene, V gene, D gene, clone size, CDR3 protein, CDR3 DNA. A D gene is named only where the DNA matches it firmly. Rows give clone size only sometimes, using once, few, many, or a class for an expanded clone.

J: TRBJ2-5
V: TRBV21-1
D: -
size: once
CDR3: CASSKRKGQGRKETQYF
DNA: TGTGCCAGCAGCAAACGAAAGGGACAGGGTAGGAAGGAGACCCAGTACTTC

J: TRBJ2-3
V: TRBV9
D: TRBD1
size: once
CDR3: CASSPGTGGLDTQYF
DNA: TGTGCCAGCAGCCCCGGGACAGGGGGTTTAGATACGCAGTATTTT

J: TRBJ1-1
V: TRBV30
D: -
size: -
CDR3: CAWIADYTEAFF
DNA: TGTGCCTGGATTGCAGACTACACTGAAGCTTTCTTT

J: TRBJ1-2
V: TRBV6-5
D: TRBD1
size: -
CDR3: CASSRRQGVDGYTF
DNA: TGTGCCAGCAGTCGACGACAGGGGGTCGATGGCTACACCTTC

J: TRBJ2-2
V: TRBV19
D: TRBD2
size: -
CDR3: CASSTSGRQGELFF
DNA: TGTGCCAGTAGTACTAGCGGGAGACAGGGGGAGCTGTTTTTT

J: TRBJ2-2
V: TRBV19
D: -
size: -
CDR3: CASSGLANTGELFF
DNA: TGTGCCAGTAGCGGCCTAGCGAACACCGGGGAGCTGTTTTTT

J: TRBJ2-3
V: TRBV18
D: -
size: -
CDR3: CASSPPNGDTDTQYF
DNA: TGTGCCAGCTCACCACCCAATGGCGACACAGATACGCAGTATTTT

J: TRBJ2-1
V: TRBV7-6
D: TRBD2
size: -
CDR3: CASSLVGTSGYNEQFF
DNA: TGTGCCAGCAGCTTAGTCGGGACTAGCGGGTACAATGAGCAGTTCTTC

J: TRBJ2-3
V: TRBV18
D: -
size: few
CDR3: CASSPSSTDTQYF
DNA: TGTGCCAGCTCACCTTCTAGCACAGATACGCAGTATTTT

J: TRBJ2-7
V: TRBV7-2
D: -
size: -
CDR3: CASSLAHKVYEQYF
DNA: TGTGCCAGCAGCTTAGCTCACAAAGTCTACGAGCAGTACTTC

J: TRBJ2-5
V: TRBV6-5
D: -
size: -
CDR3: CASRGWGQETQYF
DNA: TGTGCCAGCAGAGGTTGGGGGCAAGAGACCCAGTACTTC

J: TRBJ1-2
V: TRBV6-5
D: -
size: -
CDR3: CASSYGGRGYGYTF
DNA: TGTGCCAGCAGCTACGGGGGGAGAGGCTATGGCTACACCTTC

J: TRBJ2-1
V: TRBV5-1
D: TRBD2
size: -
CDR3: CASSETSGGRANEQFF
DNA: TGCGCCAGCAGCGAGACTAGCGGGGGCCGTGCCAATGAGCAGTTCTTC

J: TRBJ2-5
V: TRBV6-6
D: TRBD1
size: -
CDR3: CASRFELKGAGTQYF
DNA: TGTGCCAGCAGATTTGAATTAAAGGGGGCTGGGACCCAGTACTTC

J: TRBJ2-7
V: TRBV7-2
D: -
size: -
CDR3: CASSLGQVYEQYF
DNA: TGTGCCAGCAGCTTAGGACAAGTCTACGAGCAGTACTTC

J: TRBJ2-3
V: TRBV6-5
D: -
size: -
CDR3: CASSYWGQTDTQYF
DNA: TGTGCCAGCAGTTACTGGGGGCAGACAGATACGCAGTATTTT

J: TRBJ1-2
V: TRBV30
D: -
size: -
CDR3: CAWSVLGANYGYTF
DNA: TGTGCCTGGAGTGTACTGGGAGCTAACTATGGCTACACCTTC

J: TRBJ1-3
V: TRBV5-4
D: -
size: -
CDR3: CASSLSTTVTSGNTIYF
DNA: TGTGCCAGCAGCCTATCCACGACAGTCACCTCTGGAAACACCATATATTTT

J: TRBJ2-3
V: TRBV18
D: -
size: once
CDR3: CATTSGLGDTQYF
DNA: TGTGCCACCACCTCTGGGCTCGGAGATACGCAGTATTTT

J: TRBJ1-1
V: TRBV6-5
D: -
size: -
CDR3: CASSSRSGSTEAFF
DNA: TGTGCCAGCAGTTCTCGCTCAGGGAGCACTGAAGCTTTCTTT

J: TRBJ1-2
V: TRBV20-1
D: -
size: once
CDR3: CSANSFYGYTF
DNA: TGCAGTGCCAACTCCTTCTATGGCTACACCTTC

J: TRBJ2-5
V: TRBV28
D: TRBD1
size: -
CDR3: CASRRGQGETQYF
DNA: TGTGCCAGCAGGCGAGGACAGGGGGAGACCCAGTACTTC

J: TRBJ2-2
V: TRBV18
D: -
size: -
CDR3: CASSPNYPNTGELFF
DNA: TGTGCCAGCTCACCCAACTATCCGAACACCGGGGAGCTGTTTTTT